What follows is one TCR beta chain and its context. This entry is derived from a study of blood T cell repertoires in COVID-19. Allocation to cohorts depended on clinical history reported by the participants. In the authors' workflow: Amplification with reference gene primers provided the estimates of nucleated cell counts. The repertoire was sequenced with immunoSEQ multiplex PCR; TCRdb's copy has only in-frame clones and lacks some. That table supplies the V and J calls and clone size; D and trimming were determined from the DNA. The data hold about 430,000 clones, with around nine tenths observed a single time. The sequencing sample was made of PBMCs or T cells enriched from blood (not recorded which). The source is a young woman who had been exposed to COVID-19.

This CDR3 reads CSVEEVGADGYTF. For the CDR3, the DNA is TGCAGCGTTGAGGAGGTGGGGGCGGATGGCTACACCTTC. The chain links TRBV29-1 to TRBJ1-2, with D possibly matching TRBD1 (6 bases). The germline V gene has CDR1 SQVTM and CDR2 ANQGSEA. V was shortened by 3 bases and J by 6 bases, with 14 bases between the two germline ends. The CDR3 consists of 13 residues.